The table lists the clone carrying this TCR beta chain with a few counts. What was amplified from RNA transcripts were TCR beta CDR3 regions. The HTBI primer set drove a first-round RT-PCR of the TCR CDR3. TCRdb re-analysed the multiplex PCR reads in MiXCR, keeping a single row per CDR3 protein. This table has approximately 520,000 distinct CDR3 sequences, around 20% appearing once. This sample was taken from a study of T cells in Graves' hyperthyroidism and ophthalmopathy. V was clipped by 3 bases and J by 7 bases; unmatched bases: 9. CDR1 and CDR2 from the germline V gene are MNHNS and SASEGT. The CDR3 totals 16 residues.

The sequence came from a man aged 18 to 30 with Graves' hyperthyroidism. This chain links TRBV6-1 with TRBJ2-7, with 13 bases that match TRBD2. Source material: blood. The CDR3 region has the DNA TGTGCCAGCAGTGAGACCGGGACTAGCGGGGTTCGGGAGCAGTACTTC. Residues: CASSETGTSGVREQYF.